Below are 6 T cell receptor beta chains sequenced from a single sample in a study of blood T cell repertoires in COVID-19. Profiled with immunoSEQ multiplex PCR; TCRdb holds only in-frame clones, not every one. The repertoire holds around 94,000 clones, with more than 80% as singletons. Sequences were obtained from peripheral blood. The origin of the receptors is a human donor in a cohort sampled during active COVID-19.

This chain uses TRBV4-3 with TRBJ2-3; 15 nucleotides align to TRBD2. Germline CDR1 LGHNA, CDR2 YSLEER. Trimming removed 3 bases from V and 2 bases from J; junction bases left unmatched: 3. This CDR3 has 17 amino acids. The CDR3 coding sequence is TGCGCCAGCAGCCATCGGACTAGCGGGGGGGCCACAGATACGCAGTATTTT. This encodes CASSHRTSGGATDTQYF.

The CDR3 region has the DNA TGTGCCAGCCACTATAGGGGGATGACTGAAGCTTTCTTT. Its translation is CASHYRGMTEAFF. This chain connects TRBV11-3 to TRBJ1-1, with a possible D match to TRBD1 (6 bases). V lost 8 bases, J lost 5 bases, and 15 bases lay in between. Germline-derived CDR1 and CDR2 are SGHNT and YENEEA. This CDR3 has 13 amino acids.

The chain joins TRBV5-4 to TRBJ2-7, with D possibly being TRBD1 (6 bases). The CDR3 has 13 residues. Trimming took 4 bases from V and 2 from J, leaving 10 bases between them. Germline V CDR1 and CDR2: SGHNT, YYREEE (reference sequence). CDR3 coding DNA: TGTGCCAGCAGCCTCGACAGGACCTACGAGCAGTACTTC. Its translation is CASSLDRTYEQYF.

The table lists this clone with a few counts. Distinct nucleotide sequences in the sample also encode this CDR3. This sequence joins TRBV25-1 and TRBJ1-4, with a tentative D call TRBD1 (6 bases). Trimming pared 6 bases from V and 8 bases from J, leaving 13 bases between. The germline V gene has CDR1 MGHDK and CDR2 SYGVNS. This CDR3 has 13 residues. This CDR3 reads CASRGGGNEKLFF. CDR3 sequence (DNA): TGTGCCAGCAGGGGAGGGGGGAACGAAAAACTGTTTTTT.

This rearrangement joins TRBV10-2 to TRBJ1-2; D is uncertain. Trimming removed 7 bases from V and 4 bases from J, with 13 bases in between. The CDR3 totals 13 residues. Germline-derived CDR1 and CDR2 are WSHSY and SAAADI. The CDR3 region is CASTLDGSYGYTF. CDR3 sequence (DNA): TGCGCCAGCACCCTGGACGGGAGCTATGGCTACACCTTC.

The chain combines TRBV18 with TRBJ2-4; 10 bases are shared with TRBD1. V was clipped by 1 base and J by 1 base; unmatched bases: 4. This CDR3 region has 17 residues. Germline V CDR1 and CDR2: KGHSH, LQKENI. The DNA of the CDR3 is TGTGCCAGCTCACCACGACAGGGGGCGTGGGCCAAAAACATTCAGTACTTC. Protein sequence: CASSPRQGAWAKNIQYF.